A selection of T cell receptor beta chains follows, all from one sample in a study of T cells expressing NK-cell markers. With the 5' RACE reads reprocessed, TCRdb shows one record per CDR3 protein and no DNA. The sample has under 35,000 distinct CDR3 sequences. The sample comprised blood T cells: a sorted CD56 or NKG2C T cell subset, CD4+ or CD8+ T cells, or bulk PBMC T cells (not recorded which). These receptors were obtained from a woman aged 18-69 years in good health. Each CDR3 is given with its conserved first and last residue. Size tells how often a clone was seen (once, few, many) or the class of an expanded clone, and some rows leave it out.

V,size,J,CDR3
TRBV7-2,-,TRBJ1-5,CASSWGQGSNQPQHF
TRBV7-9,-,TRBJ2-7,CASSLAPGTGQYF
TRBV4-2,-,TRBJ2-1,CASSQEGTGGGDEQFF
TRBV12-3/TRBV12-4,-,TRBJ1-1,CASSLGLYISAFF
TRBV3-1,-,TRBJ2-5,CASSREKETQYF
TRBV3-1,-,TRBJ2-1,CASSSDWAEYNEQFF
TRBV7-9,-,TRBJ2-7,CASKGRSLTERTYF
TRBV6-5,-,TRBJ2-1,CASSYSATNVPNNEQFF
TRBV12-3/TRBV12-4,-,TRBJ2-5,CASSRERGDQETQYF
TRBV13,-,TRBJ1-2,CASSPRGGAIGYGYTF
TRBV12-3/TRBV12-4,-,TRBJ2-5,CASSFLRKETQYF
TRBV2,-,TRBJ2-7,CASSSLPVNSGSYEQYF
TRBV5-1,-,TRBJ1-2,CASTSIYPPYGYTF
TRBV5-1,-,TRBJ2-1,CASSWGQLKDNEQFF
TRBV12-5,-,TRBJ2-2,CASGLAMTLTGPNTGELFF
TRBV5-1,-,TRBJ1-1,CASSGGARDTEAFF
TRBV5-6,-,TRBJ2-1,CASSGGTGGLAEQFF
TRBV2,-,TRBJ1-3,CASSEALAGVVNTIYF
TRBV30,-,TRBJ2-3,CAWDTGGSTDTQYF
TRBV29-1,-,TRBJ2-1,CSVRTSGGADNEQFF
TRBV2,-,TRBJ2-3,CASSEVRSTDTQYF
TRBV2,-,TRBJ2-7,CASSEDQGYEQYF
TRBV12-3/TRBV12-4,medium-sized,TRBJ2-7,CASSLGGDLSYEQYF
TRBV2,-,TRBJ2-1,CASRASLRPYNEQFF
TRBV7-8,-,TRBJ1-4,CASSFGQGRNEKLFF
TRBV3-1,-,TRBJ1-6,CASSQEAWGDGRKRNSPLHF
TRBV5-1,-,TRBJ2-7,CASSLEVGAYEQYF